This T cell receptor (beta chain) was captured by sequencing in a study of technical replicates of blood from a handful of donors. Germline CDR1 reads SGHNT; CDR2 reads YYREEE (reference sequence). Trimming at V came to 4 bases and at J to 6 bases, leaving 6 bases not matched to a gene. CDR3 length: 14 residues. Measured with immunoSEQ multiplex PCR; TCRdb has only the in-frame clones, and not every one. The sample lists around 93,000 clones, 85% to 95% occurring once. The chain links TRBV5-4 to TRBJ1-2; 10 bases agree with TRBD1. The sequence came from a human donor in good health. The source material was T cells isolated from PBMCs. The CDR3 DNA reads as TGTGCCAGCAGCCCGGGGACAGGGGATAATGGCTACACCTTC. Its translation is CASSPGTGDNGYTF.